This T cell receptor beta chain is drawn from a study of blood T cells in healthy people across ages. With a J-beta primer mix and a sample-barcoded 5' primer, a second PCR ran about 7 to 12 cycles. Every molecule of cDNA carried a tag from a template-switch adaptor with 12 random nucleotides. A single record per CDR3 protein comes from TCRdb applying MiXCR to the 5' RACE reads. In the table there are 1.4 million to 1.5 million distinct CDR3 sequences, 42% of which are singletons. In the case of this clonotype: Its target is unknown.

Germline lookup yields CDR1 DFQATT and CDR2 SNEGSKA (reference sequence). The CDR3 runs 15 residues. V shed 6 bases, J shed 7 bases, and the junction held 12 bases outside the gene matches. Study conclusions and caveats: Age brought a roughly linear fall in TCR beta diversity measured per million T cells. Not knowing donor CMV status may have confounded expanded clonotype changes. Diversity was higher, and naive CD4+ cells more numerous, in long-lived donors than in aged donors.

This sequence originates from a woman aged 18-35 years in good health. The sample was blood. The chain links TRBV20-1 to TRBJ2-1, with 10 bases fitting TRBD2. CDR3 in DNA: TGCAGTGCGACTCTAGCGGGAGTGGGGGGTAATGAGCAGTTCTTC. Its protein product is CSATLAGVGGNEQFF.